This TCR beta chain appears in the sequencing data of a study of Graves' ophthalmopathy and Graves' hyperthyroidism. Transcripts of RNA were the source for amplifying TCR beta CDR3 regions. Amplification began with first-round RT-PCR using HTBI primers, then second-round multiplex PCR was performed. TCRdb reprocessed the multiplex PCR reads with MiXCR, giving one entry per CDR3 protein. Of under 250,000 distinct CDR3 sequences in the sample, 20% to 25% are singletons; the top ten hold under 55%. The PBMCs originated from around 11 ml of fresh peripheral blood. This clonotype has more than one count but fewer than ten. CDR1 GTSNPN and CDR2 SVGIG come from the germline V gene (reference sequence). This CDR3 contains 14 residues. The germline V and J ends were trimmed by 3 bases and 2 bases, with 10 bases remaining between them.

The sample taken for sequencing was peripheral blood. The chain combines TRBV30 with TRBJ2-2; D unclear. The receptor was isolated from a woman aged 50 to 65 with Graves' ophthalmopathy. Here the CDR3 reads CAWRTSGNTGELFF. CDR3 bases: TGTGCCTGGAGGACCTCCGGCAACACCGGGGAGCTGTTTTTT.